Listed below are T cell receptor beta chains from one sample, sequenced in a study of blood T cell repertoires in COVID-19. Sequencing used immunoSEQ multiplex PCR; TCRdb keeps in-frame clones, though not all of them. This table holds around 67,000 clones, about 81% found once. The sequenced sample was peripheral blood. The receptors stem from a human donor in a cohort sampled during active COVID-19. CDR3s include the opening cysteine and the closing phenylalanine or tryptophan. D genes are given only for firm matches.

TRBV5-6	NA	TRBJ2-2	CASSSRNTGELFF
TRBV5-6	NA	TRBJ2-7	CASSLNAGREQYF
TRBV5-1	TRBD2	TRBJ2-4	CASSLGTSGIGGRNIQYF
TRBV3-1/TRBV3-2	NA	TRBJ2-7	CASSQDQGSSYEQYF
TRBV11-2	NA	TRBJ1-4	CASSLAEGLGGKLFF
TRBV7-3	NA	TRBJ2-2	CASSPFGSANTGELFF
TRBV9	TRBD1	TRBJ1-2	CASSVDQGAAYGYTF
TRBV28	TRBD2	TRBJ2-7	CASSLIIAGGPYEQYF
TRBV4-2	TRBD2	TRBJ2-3	CASSQVFPSGYTDTQYF
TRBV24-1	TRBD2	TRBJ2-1	CATSDLGGSGSNEQFF
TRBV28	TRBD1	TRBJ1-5	CASSLGGGDQPQHF
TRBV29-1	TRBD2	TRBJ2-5	CSMAGTSEETQYF
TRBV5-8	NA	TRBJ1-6	CASSLEDYNSPLHF